Below are 7 T cell receptor beta chains sequenced from a single sample in a study of blood T cell repertoires in COVID-19. Profiling relied on immunoSEQ multiplex PCR, and the TCRdb table lists in-frame clones only, not all of them. In the table there are 150,000 to 180,000 clones, around 85% of which are singletons. The sample was peripheral blood. The receptor set was obtained from a woman aged 70-85 years with acute or convalescent COVID-19.

The gene calls are TRBV5-1 and TRBJ1-1; 9 nucleotides match TRBD1. CDR3 length equals 13 residues. Germline V lookup: CDR1 SGHRS, CDR2 YFSETQ. The ends lost 6 bases at V and 12 bases at J; junction bases unmatched: 12. CDR3 nucleotides: TGCGCCAGCAACCCACAGGGGGCAGGGACGACTTTCTTT. It yields the protein CASNPQGAGTTFF. Full variable domain (remainder filled in from reference TRBV5-1 and TRBJ1-1): KAGVTQTPRYLIKTRGQQVTLSCSPISGHRSVSWYQQTPGQGLQFLFEYFSETQRNKGNFPGRFSGRQFSNSRSEMNVSTLELGDSALYLCASNPQGAGTTFFGQGTRLTVV.

This rearrangement joins TRBV6-1 to TRBJ2-3, with D possibly TRBD2 on 6 matching bases. Trimming took 0 bases from V and 0 from J, leaving 10 bases between them. From germline, CDR1 is MNHNS and CDR2 SASEGT. The CDR3 covers 16 residues. The CDR3 DNA follows: TGTGCCAGCAGTGAAGCGGAGGGGTCAAGCACAGATACGCAGTATTTT. Its translation is CASSEAEGSSTDTQYF.

The chain has TRBV6-6 and TRBJ1-4; 8 bases fit TRBD1. After removal of 10 bases from V and 8 bases from J, the junction contained 9 bases not matched to a gene. The CDR3 consists of 13 residues. The germline V gene encodes CDR1 MNHNY and CDR2 SVGAGI (reference sequence). The CDR3, as DNA: TGTGCCACCTCAGGGGGCGCGGGGGAAAAACTGTTTTTT. Translating gives CATSGGAGEKLFF.

The chain has TRBV6-5 and TRBJ2-3; D might be TRBD1 (8 bases). CDR1 and CDR2 (germline): MNHEY, SVGAGI. The CDR3 has 14 residues. V gave up 8 bases and J gave up 3 bases, with 15 bases separating them. The CDR3 region is CASYNRGGTDTQYF. DNA for the CDR3: TGTGCCAGCTATAACAGGGGGGGAACAGATACGCAGTATTTT.

The chain uses TRBV28 and TRBJ1-5; D not resolved. The CDR3 is 11 amino acids. Germline loops: CDR1 MDHEN, CDR2 SYDVKM. V gave up 1 base and J gave up 13 bases, with 8 bases separating them. The CDR3 reads CASSLYQKQHF. In DNA, the CDR3 is TGTGCCAGCAGTTTATACCAGAAGCAGCATTTT.

The gene calls are TRBV6-5 and TRBJ1-4; the match to TRBD1 covers 9 bases. Germline loops: CDR1 MNHEY, CDR2 SVGAGI. The CDR3 loop spans 14 amino acids. The junction had 6 bases not matched to a gene; V was cut back by 6 bases and J by 7 bases. The CDR3 DNA sequence: TGTGCCAGCAGGACCGGGACAGGGTTTGAAAAACTGTTTTTT. Translated: CASRTGTGFEKLFF.

This chain links TRBV13 with TRBJ1-6; D possibly corresponds to TRBD1 (5 bases). The germline V and J ends were trimmed by 5 bases and 0 bases, with 8 bases remaining between them. This CDR3 has 15 amino acids. Germline V lookup: CDR1 PRHDT, CDR2 FYEKMQ (reference sequence). The CDR3 loop reads CASSPRASYNSPLHF. The CDR3 nucleotides read TGTGCCAGCAGCCCCAGGGCCTCCTATAATTCACCCCTCCACTTT.